This T cell receptor beta chain was profiled in a study of T cell repertoires in cytomegalovirus infection. Study as a whole: CMV epitopes in the study were HLA-C-restricted (recently identified) and HLA-B-restricted (well studied). The public TCR beta signatures pointed to both CMV infection and matching HLA type. Study findings and constraints: Ex vivo responses were dominated by HLA-C-restricted CMV-specific TCR beta clonotypes.

MiXCR, run by TCRdb on the reads, gives a single entry per CDR3 protein. The sample records 680,000 or so distinct CDR3 sequences, 30% to 35% being singletons. With regard to this clonotype: The antigen is not known.

The CDR3 contains 15 residues. Looked up from germline, CDR1 is LNHDA and CDR2 is SQIVND (reference sequence). Trimming removed 7 bases from V and 4 bases from J; junction bases left unmatched: 8. The chain combines TRBV19 with TRBJ2-1; 9 nucleotides agree with TRBD2. This specimen consisted of cultured PBMCs, obtained from culture after CMV antigen stimulation. This TCR came from a human donor in good health (CMV status not recorded). Some clones in this sample may be carry-over from other donors' samples. CDR3 protein: CASTSGKDGYNEQFF. The CDR3 DNA follows: TGTGCCAGTACTAGCGGGAAAGATGGGTACAATGAGCAGTTCTTC.